The sequence of this TCR beta chain was determined in a study of response to subunit inactivated influenza vaccine. The germline V gene has CDR1 DFQATT and CDR2 SNEGSKA (reference sequence). The V segment lost 2 bases and the J segment 9 bases; nucleotides outside the gene matches: 7. The CDR3 length is 14 residues. This clonotype was seen at least ten times. One entry per CDR3 protein results from TCRdb running MiXCR on the RT-PCR reads. The repertoire consists of 430,000 or so distinct CDR3 sequences, with 11% occurring once and the leading ten covering roughly 12%. The clonotype comes from a man in his fifties who received an inactivated influenza vaccine. The V and J genes are TRBV20-1 and TRBJ2-1; 10 nucleotides line up with TRBD2. Source: PBMCs from blood, taken more than 35 days after vaccination. The CDR3 DNA reads as TGCAGTGCTAGAACTAGCGGGAAGAGGGGTGAGCAGTTCTTC. It is translated as CSARTSGKRGEQFF.